Sequencing of this T cell receptor (beta chain) was carried out in a study of cytomegalovirus exposure and HLA in healthy donors. Overall study findings and caveats: Of the V segments, some could not be distinguished, including TRBV6-2 and TRBV6-3, and were excluded. According to the study, 160 or so TCR beta chains were cytomegalovirus-associated. After further analysis at a later stage, 16,951 TCR beta sequences were associated with HLA alleles at 0.05 false discovery rate.

The study ran its PCR with 60 Vbeta and 13 Jbeta primers. The data were produced by immunoSEQ multiplex PCR, yet TCRdb's version contains in-frame clones alone and is incomplete. This table has 150,000 to 200,000 clones, approximately 80% appearing once. This CDR3 contains 14 residues. Germline values: CDR1 MDHEN, CDR2 SYDVKM. The V gene lost 3 bases and the J gene lost 8 bases, with 14 bases spanning the gap. With regard to this clone: The antigen remains unidentified.

The sequenced sample was PBMCs. The genes are TRBV28 and TRBJ1-3; D not certain. This TCR was sampled from a woman aged 25 to 39 in good health and CMV-seronegative. The CDR3 is CASSLGRGGDTIYF. The CDR3 region has the DNA TGTGCCAGCAGTTTGGGCCGGGGTGGGGACACCATATATTTT.